This T cell receptor (beta chain) was identified in a study of T cell responses to AZD1222 COVID-19 vaccine. General observations from the study: Unmutated regions of variants are reportedly targeted by nearly half of spike-specific TCRs. Rises in breadth and depth of Spike-specific TCRs came after two AZD1222 doses.

This CDR3 is 12 amino acids long. V gave up 5 bases and J gave up 6 bases, with 13 bases separating them. The germline gives CDR1 GTSNPN, CDR2 SVGIG (reference sequence). This clone was detected once. The antigen is undetermined. Pooled together were second doses at about 4 or about 12 weeks. Data came from immunoSEQ multiplex PCR; TCRdb stores just in-frame clones and leaves some out. This repertoire shows roughly 54,000 clones, 70% to 90% found once; its top ten account for 14%. V gene TRBV30 combines with J gene TRBJ1-1, with D unclear. The origin of this receptor is an adult who received the AZD1222 COVID-19 vaccine. The input for sequencing was peripheral blood, taken 28 days after the second AZD1222 dose. The CDR3: CAWALGIAEAFF. The CDR3 nucleotides are TGTGCCTGGGCTCTGGGGATAGCTGAAGCTTTCTTT. Full variable domain (remainder filled in from reference TRBV30 and TRBJ1-1): SQTIHQWPATLVQPVGSPLSLECTVEGTSNPNLYWYRQAAGRGLQLLFYSVGIGQISSEVPQNLSASRPQDRQFILSSKKLLLSDSGFYLCAWALGIAEAFFGQGTRLTVV.